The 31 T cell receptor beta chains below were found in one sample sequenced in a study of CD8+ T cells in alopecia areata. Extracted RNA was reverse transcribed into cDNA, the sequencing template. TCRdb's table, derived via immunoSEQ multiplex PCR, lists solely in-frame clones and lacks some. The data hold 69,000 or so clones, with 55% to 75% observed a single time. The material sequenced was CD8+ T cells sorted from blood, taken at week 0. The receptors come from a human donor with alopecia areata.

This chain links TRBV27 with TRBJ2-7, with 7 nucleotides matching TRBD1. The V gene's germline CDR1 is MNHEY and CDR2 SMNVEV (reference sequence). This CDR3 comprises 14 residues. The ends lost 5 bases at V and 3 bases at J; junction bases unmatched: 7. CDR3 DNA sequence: TGTGCCAGCAGTGCCCGGGACAGAGACTACGAGCAGTACTTC. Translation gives CASSARDRDYEQYF.

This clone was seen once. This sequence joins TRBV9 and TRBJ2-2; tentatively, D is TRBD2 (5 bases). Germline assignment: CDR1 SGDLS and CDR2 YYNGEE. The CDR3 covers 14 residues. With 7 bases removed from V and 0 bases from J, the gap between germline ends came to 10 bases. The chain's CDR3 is CASQLGTNTGELFF. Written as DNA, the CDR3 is TGTGCCAGCCAACTAGGCACGAACACCGGGGAGCTGTTTTTT.

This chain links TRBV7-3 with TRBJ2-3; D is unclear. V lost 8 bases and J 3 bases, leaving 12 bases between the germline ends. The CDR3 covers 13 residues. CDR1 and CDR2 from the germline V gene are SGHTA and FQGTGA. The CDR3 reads CASSDGLTDTQYF. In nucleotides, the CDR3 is TGTGCCAGCTCGGACGGCCTTACAGATACGCAGTATTTT.

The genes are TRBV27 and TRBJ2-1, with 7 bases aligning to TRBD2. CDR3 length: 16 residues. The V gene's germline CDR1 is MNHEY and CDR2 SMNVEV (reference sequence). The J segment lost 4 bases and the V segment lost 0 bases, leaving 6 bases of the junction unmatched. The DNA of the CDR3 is TGTGCCAGCAGTTTATCGGGGGGGTTAGGTTACAATGAGCAGTTCTTC. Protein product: CASSLSGGLGYNEQFF.

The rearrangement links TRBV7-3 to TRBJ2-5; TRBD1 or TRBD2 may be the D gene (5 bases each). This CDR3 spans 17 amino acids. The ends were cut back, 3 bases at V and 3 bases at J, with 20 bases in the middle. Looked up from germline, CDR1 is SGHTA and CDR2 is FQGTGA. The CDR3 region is CASSLGVIIEGEETQYF. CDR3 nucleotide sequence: TGTGCCAGCAGCTTGGGAGTAATAATTGAAGGGGAAGAGACCCAGTACTTC.

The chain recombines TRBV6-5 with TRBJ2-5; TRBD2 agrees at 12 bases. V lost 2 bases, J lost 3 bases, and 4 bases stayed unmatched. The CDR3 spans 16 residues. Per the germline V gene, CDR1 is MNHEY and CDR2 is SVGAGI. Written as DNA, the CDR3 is TGTGCCAGCAGTTACGAACTAGCGGGGGGCAAAGAGACCCAGTACTTC. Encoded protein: CASSYELAGGKETQYF.

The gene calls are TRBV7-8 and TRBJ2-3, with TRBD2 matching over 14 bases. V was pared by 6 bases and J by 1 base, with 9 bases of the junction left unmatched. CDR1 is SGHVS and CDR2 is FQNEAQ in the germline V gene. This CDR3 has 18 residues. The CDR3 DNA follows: TGTGCCAGCAGAACCGGGACTAGCGGGAGTTTGGGCACAGATACGCAGTATTTT. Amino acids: CASRTGTSGSLGTDTQYF.

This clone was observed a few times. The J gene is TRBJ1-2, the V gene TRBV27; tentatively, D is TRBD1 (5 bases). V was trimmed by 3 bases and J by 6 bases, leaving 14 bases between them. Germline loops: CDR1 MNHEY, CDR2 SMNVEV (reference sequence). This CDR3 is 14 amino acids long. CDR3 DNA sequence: TGTGCCAGCAGTTTCGGCGTGGGGGGGGATGGCTACACCTTC. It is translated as CASSFGVGGDGYTF.

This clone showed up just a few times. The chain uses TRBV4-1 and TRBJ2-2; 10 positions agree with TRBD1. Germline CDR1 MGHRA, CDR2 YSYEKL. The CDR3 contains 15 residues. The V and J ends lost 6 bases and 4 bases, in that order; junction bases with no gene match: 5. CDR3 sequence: CASRRQGAVTGELFF. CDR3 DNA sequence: TGCGCCAGCAGAAGACAGGGGGCGGTCACCGGGGAGCTGTTTTTT.

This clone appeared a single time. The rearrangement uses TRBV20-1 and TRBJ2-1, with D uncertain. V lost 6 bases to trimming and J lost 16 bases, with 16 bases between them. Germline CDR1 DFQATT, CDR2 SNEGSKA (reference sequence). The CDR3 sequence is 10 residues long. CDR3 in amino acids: CSATDWDQFF. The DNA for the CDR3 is TGCAGTGCCACCGATTGGGATCAATTCTTC.

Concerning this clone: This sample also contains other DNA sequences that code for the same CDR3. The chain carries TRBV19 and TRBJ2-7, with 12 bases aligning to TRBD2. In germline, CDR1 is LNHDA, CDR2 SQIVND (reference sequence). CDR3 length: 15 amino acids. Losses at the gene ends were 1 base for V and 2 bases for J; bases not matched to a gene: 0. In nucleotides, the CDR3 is TGTGCCAGTAGTATAGGGACTAGCGGGACCTACGAGCAGTACTTC. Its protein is CASSIGTSGTYEQYF.

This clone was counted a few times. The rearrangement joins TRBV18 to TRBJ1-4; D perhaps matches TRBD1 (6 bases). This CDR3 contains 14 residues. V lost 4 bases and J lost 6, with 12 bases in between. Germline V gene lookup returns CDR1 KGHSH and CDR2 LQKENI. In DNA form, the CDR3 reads TGTGCCAGCTCACGCACAGGGAACCATGAAAAACTGTTTTTT. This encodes CASSRTGNHEKLFF.

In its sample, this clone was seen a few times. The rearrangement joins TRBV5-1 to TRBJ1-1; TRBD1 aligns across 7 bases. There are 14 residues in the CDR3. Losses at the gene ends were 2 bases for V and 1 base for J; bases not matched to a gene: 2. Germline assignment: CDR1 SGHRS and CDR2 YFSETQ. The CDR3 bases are TGCGCCAGCAGCTTCGACAGGGCGAACACTGAAGCTTTCTTT. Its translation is CASSFDRANTEAFF.

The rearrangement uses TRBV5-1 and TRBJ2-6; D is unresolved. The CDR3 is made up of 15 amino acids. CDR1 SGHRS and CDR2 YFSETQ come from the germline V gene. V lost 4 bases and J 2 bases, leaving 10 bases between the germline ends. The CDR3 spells CASSLTSTGANVLTF. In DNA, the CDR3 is TGCGCCAGCAGCCTAACCAGCACTGGGGCCAACGTCCTGACTTTC.

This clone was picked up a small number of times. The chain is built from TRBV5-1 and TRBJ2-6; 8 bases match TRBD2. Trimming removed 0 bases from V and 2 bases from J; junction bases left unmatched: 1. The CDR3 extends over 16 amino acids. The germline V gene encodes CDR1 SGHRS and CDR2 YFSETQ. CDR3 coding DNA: TGCGCCAGCAGCTTGGGAGCGGGAGCTGGGGCCAACGTCCTGACTTTC. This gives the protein CASSLGAGAGANVLTF.

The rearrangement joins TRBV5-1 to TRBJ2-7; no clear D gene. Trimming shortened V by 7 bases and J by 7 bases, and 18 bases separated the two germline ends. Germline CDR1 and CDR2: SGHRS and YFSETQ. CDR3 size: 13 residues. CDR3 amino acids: CASGQYPVGEQYF. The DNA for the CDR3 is TGCGCCAGCGGCCAATACCCAGTAGGTGAGCAGTACTTC. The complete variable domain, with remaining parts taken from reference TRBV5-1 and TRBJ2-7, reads KAGVTQTPRYLIKTRGQQVTLSCSPISGHRSVSWYQQTPGQGLQFLFEYFSETQRNKGNFPGRFSGRQFSNSRSEMNVSTLELGDSALYLCASGQYPVGEQYFGPGTRLTVT.

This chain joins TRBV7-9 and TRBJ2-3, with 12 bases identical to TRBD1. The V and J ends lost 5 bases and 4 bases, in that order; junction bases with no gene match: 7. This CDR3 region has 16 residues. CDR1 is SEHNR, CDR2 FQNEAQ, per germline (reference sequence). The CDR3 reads CASSPRGTGGPDTQYF. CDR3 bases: TGTGCCAGCAGCCCAAGAGGGACAGGGGGCCCAGATACGCAGTATTTT.

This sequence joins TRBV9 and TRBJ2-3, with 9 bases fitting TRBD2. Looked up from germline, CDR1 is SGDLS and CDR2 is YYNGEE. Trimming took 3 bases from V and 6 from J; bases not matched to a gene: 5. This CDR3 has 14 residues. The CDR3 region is CASSAGTSPDTQYF. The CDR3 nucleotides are TGTGCCAGCAGCGCCGGGACTAGCCCCGATACGCAGTATTTT.

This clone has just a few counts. The CDR3 spells CASSQGANQPQHF. The CDR3 nucleotides read TGTGCCAGCAGCCAGGGAGCCAATCAGCCCCAGCATTTT. This chain joins TRBV7-9 and TRBJ1-5; D possibly corresponds to TRBD1 (5 bases). V lost 5 bases to trimming and J lost 3 bases, with 8 bases between them. The CDR3 runs to 13 residues. CDR1 and CDR2 (germline): SEHNR, FQNEAQ (reference sequence).

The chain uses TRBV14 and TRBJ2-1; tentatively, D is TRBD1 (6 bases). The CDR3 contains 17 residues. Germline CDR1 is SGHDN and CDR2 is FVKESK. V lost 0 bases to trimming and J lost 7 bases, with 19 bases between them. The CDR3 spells CASSQETGPGYWNEQFF. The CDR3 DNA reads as TGTGCCAGCAGCCAAGAAACAGGGCCTGGCTACTGGAATGAGCAGTTCTTC.

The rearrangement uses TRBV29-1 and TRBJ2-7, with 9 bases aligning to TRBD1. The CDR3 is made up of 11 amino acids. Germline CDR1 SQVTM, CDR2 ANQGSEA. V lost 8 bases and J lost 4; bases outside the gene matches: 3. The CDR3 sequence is CSSGQGYEQYF. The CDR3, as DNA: TGCAGCTCGGGACAGGGTTACGAGCAGTACTTC.

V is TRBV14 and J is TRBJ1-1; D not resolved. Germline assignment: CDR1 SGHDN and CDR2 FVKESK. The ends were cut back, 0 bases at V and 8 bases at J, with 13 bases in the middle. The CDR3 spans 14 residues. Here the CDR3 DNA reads TGTGCCAGCAGCCAAGATCAGTTGGGCATAGAAGCTTTCTTT. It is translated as CASSQDQLGIEAFF.

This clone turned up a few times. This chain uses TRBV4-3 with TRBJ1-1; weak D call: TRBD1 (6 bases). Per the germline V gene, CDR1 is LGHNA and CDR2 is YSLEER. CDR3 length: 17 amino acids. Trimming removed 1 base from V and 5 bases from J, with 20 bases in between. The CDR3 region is CASSQVFPGGALTEAFF. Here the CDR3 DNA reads TGCGCCAGCAGCCAAGTATTCCCGGGGGGCGCATTGACTGAAGCTTTCTTT.

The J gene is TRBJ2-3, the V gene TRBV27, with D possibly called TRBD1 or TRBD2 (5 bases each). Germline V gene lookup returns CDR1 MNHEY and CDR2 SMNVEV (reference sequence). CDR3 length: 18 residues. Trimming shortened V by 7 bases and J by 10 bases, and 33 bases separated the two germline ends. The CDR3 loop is CASTLNRLGIGDSGPQYF. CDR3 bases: TGTGCCAGCACCCTCAATCGGCTGGGGATCGGGGATTCGGGGCCGCAGTATTTT.

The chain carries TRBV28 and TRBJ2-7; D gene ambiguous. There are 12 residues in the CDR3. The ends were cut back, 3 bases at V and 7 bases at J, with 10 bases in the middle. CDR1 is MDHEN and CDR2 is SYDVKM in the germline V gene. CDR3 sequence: CASSLQVWEQYF. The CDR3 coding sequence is TGTGCCAGCAGTTTGCAGGTATGGGAGCAGTACTTC. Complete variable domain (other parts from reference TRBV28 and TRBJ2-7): DVKVTQSSRYLVKRTGEKVFLECVQDMDHENMFWYRQDPGLGLRLIYFSYDVKMKEKGDIPEGYSVSREKKERFSLILESASTNQTSMYLCASSLQVWEQYFGPGTRLTVT.

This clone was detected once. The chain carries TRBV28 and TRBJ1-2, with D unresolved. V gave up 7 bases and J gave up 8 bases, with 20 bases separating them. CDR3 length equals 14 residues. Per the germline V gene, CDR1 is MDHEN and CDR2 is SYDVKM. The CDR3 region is CASTKMWAPRGYTF. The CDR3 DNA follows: TGTGCCAGCACAAAAATGTGGGCTCCTCGAGGCTACACCTTC.

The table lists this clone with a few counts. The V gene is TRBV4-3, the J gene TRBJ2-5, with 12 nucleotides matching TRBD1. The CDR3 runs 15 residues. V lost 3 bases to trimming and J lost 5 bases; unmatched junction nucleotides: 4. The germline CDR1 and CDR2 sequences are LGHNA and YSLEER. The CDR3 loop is CASSHGTGGGETQYF. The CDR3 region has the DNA TGCGCCAGCAGCCATGGGACAGGGGGCGGGGAGACCCAGTACTTC.

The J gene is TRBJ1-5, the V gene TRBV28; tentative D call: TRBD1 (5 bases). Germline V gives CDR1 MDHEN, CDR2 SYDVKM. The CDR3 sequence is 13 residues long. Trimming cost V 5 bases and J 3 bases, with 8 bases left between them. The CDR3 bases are TGTGCCAGCAGTCAGGGCCCCAATCAGCCCCAGCATTTT. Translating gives CASSQGPNQPQHF. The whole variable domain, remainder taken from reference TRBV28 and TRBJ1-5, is DVKVTQSSRYLVKRTGEKVFLECVQDMDHENMFWYRQDPGLGLRLIYFSYDVKMKEKGDIPEGYSVSREKKERFSLILESASTNQTSMYLCASSQGPNQPQHFGDGTRLSIL.

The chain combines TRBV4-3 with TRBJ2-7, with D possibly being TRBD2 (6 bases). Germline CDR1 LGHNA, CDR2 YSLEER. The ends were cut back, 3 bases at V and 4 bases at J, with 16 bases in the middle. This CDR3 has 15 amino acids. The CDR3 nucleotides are TGCGCCAGCAGCCAGGCACAGGTCGGGGGATACGAGCAGTACTTC. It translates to CASSQAQVGGYEQYF.

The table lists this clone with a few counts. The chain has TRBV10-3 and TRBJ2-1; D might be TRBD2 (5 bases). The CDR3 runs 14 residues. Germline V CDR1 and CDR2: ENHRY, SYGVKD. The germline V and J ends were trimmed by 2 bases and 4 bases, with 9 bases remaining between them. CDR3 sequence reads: CAISEQEDYNEQFF. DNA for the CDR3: TGTGCCATCAGTGAGCAGGAGGATTACAATGAGCAGTTCTTC.

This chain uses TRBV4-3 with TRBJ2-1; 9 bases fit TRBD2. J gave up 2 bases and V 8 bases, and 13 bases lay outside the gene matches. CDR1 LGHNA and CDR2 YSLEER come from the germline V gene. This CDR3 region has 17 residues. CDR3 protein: CASPQRSGLAPYNEQFF. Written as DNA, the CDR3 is TGCGCCAGCCCACAGCGGTCGGGACTAGCACCCTACAATGAGCAGTTCTTC.